A selection of T cell receptor beta chains follows, all from one sample in a study of blood T cell repertoires in COVID-19. Sequenced by immunoSEQ multiplex PCR; TCRdb stores in-frame clones only, minus some. The data contain 80,000 to 100,000 clones, about 89% of them singletons. The sequencing input was peripheral blood. Every receptor here comes from a human donor with active COVID-19. The donor label of this sample is uncertain. The CDR3 runs from the conserved cysteine through the conserved F or W. The D gene is left open where the match is weak. Clone size appears in some rows only: once, few, many, or a class for an expanded clone.

d_call: TRBD1; j_call: TRBJ1-1; v_call: TRBV27; clone_size: NA; cdr3_aa: CASSLLGQGNTEAFF; cdr3_nt: TGTGCCAGCAGTTTACTGGGACAGGGGAACACTGAAGCTTTCTTT
d_call: NA; j_call: TRBJ2-2; v_call: TRBV3-1/TRBV3-2; clone_size: NA; cdr3_aa: CASTASENTGELFF; cdr3_nt: TGTGCCAGCACCGCGAGCGAGAACACCGGGGAGCTGTTTTTT
d_call: NA; j_call: TRBJ1-6; v_call: TRBV5-6; clone_size: few; cdr3_aa: CASSSLDRSYNSPLHF; cdr3_nt: TGTGCCAGCAGCTCGTTAGACAGATCCTATAATTCACCCCTCCACTTT
d_call: NA; j_call: TRBJ1-5; v_call: TRBV7-9; clone_size: NA; cdr3_aa: CASSKGGGHQPQHF; cdr3_nt: TGTGCCAGCAGCAAGGGGGGGGGACATCAGCCCCAGCATTTT
d_call: TRBD1; j_call: TRBJ1-3; v_call: TRBV6-1; clone_size: NA; cdr3_aa: CASSETGAPGNTIYF; cdr3_nt: TGTGCCAGCAGTGAGACAGGGGCCCCTGGAAACACCATATATTTT
d_call: NA; j_call: TRBJ1-1; v_call: TRBV7-9; clone_size: NA; cdr3_aa: CASSLNNENTEAFF; cdr3_nt: TGTGCCAGCAGCTTAAACAACGAGAACACTGAAGCTTTCTTT
d_call: TRBD2; j_call: TRBJ2-2; v_call: TRBV5-5; clone_size: NA; cdr3_aa: CASSTGLAGVIDTGELFF; cdr3_nt: TGTGCCAGCAGCACGGGACTAGCGGGGGTTATCGACACCGGGGAGCTGTTTTTT
d_call: NA; j_call: TRBJ2-1; v_call: TRBV4-1; clone_size: NA; cdr3_aa: CASSHLQWADINYNEQFF; cdr3_nt: TGCGCCAGCAGCCACCTACAGTGGGCAGACATCAACTACAATGAGCAGTTCTTC
d_call: TRBD1; j_call: TRBJ2-5; v_call: TRBV15; clone_size: NA; cdr3_aa: CATSREKGAQELTQYF; cdr3_nt: TGTGCCACCAGCAGAGAAAAGGGGGCTCAAGAGTTGACCCAGTACTTC
d_call: NA; j_call: TRBJ2-7; v_call: TRBV7-2; clone_size: NA; cdr3_aa: CASSLYDSYEQYF; cdr3_nt: TGTGCCAGCAGCTTATACGACAGCTACGAGCAGTACTTC
d_call: NA; j_call: TRBJ2-5; v_call: TRBV25-1; clone_size: NA; cdr3_aa: CASSESLGQGETQYF; cdr3_nt: TGTGCCAGCAGTGAATCTCTCGGACAAGGAGAGACCCAGTACTTC
d_call: NA; j_call: TRBJ2-7; v_call: TRBV5-6; clone_size: NA; cdr3_aa: CASSLEPRQGNEQYF; cdr3_nt: TGTGCCAGCAGCTTGGAACCTCGGCAGGGCAACGAGCAGTACTTC
d_call: NA; j_call: TRBJ1-1; v_call: TRBV6-1; clone_size: NA; cdr3_aa: CASSEWGGRQAQTEAFF; cdr3_nt: TGTGCCAGCAGTGAATGGGGGGGGCGACAGGCCCAGACTGAAGCTTTCTTT
d_call: TRBD1; j_call: TRBJ2-3; v_call: TRBV6-5; clone_size: NA; cdr3_aa: CAGGQGVADTQYF; cdr3_nt: TGTGCCGGCGGACAGGGAGTCGCAGATACGCAGTATTTT
d_call: TRBD2; j_call: TRBJ2-3; v_call: TRBV5-1; clone_size: few; cdr3_aa: CASSLAVLAGVDTQYF; cdr3_nt: TGCGCCAGCAGCTTGGCCGTCCTAGCGGGGGTCGATACGCAGTATTTT
d_call: TRBD1; j_call: TRBJ2-7; v_call: TRBV5-1; clone_size: NA; cdr3_aa: CASSATGTGFYEQYF; cdr3_nt: TGCGCCAGCAGCGCCACCGGGACAGGCTTCTACGAGCAGTACTTC
d_call: NA; j_call: TRBJ1-4; v_call: TRBV19; clone_size: NA; cdr3_aa: CASSTGQKNEKLFF; cdr3_nt: TGTGCCAGTAGTACAGGACAGAAAAATGAAAAACTGTTTTTT
d_call: TRBD2; j_call: TRBJ2-7; v_call: TRBV5-1; clone_size: NA; cdr3_aa: CASSVLAGVFYEQYF; cdr3_nt: TGCGCCAGCAGCGTCCTGGCGGGGGTTTTTTACGAGCAGTACTTC
d_call: NA; j_call: TRBJ2-2; v_call: TRBV5-5; clone_size: NA; cdr3_aa: CASSHRDTGELFF; cdr3_nt: TGTGCCAGCAGCCACAGGGACACCGGGGAGCTGTTTTTT
d_call: NA; j_call: TRBJ2-7; v_call: TRBV7-7; clone_size: once; cdr3_aa: CASSPAGNYEQYF; cdr3_nt: TGTGCTAGCAGCCCAGCAGGGAACTACGAGCAGTACTTC
d_call: TRBD2; j_call: TRBJ2-5; v_call: TRBV5-1; clone_size: NA; cdr3_aa: CASSLAQAGGTTHF; cdr3_nt: TGCGCCAGCAGCTTGGCCCAAGCGGGGGGAACTACTCACTTC
d_call: NA; j_call: TRBJ2-1; v_call: TRBV5-1; clone_size: NA; cdr3_aa: CASSLGQGGDEQFF; cdr3_nt: TGCGCCAGCAGCTTGGGGCAGGGCGGCGATGAGCAGTTCTTC
d_call: NA; j_call: TRBJ2-5; v_call: TRBV11-1; clone_size: NA; cdr3_aa: CASSQVETQYF; cdr3_nt: TGTGCCAGCAGCCAGGTGGAGACCCAGTACTTC
d_call: TRBD1; j_call: TRBJ1-4; v_call: TRBV11-2; clone_size: once; cdr3_aa: CASSPGQGGEKLFF; cdr3_nt: TGTGCCAGCAGCCCAGGACAGGGGGGTGAAAAACTGTTTTTT
d_call: NA; j_call: TRBJ2-2; v_call: TRBV7-9; clone_size: NA; cdr3_aa: CASSSPRGQNTGELFF; cdr3_nt: TGTGCCAGCAGCTCTCCTAGGGGACAGAACACCGGGGAGCTGTTTTTT
d_call: TRBD1; j_call: TRBJ2-5; v_call: TRBV5-6; clone_size: NA; cdr3_aa: CASSLQGAETQYF; cdr3_nt: TGTGCCAGCAGCTTACAGGGGGCGGAGACCCAGTACTTC
d_call: NA; j_call: TRBJ1-1; v_call: TRBV6-1; clone_size: NA; cdr3_aa: CASSEAWRGDNTEAFF; cdr3_nt: TGTGCCAGCAGTGAAGCGTGGAGGGGAGATAACACTGAAGCTTTCTTT
d_call: TRBD1; j_call: TRBJ2-1; v_call: TRBV23-1; clone_size: NA; cdr3_aa: CASIPGQGAYLLRSYNEQFF; cdr3_nt: TGCGCCAGCATCCCAGGACAGGGGGCATACCTCCTCCGCTCCTACAATGAGCAGTTCTTC
d_call: TRBD2; j_call: TRBJ2-5; v_call: TRBV3-1/TRBV3-2; clone_size: few; cdr3_aa: CASSQGPGLAGSETQYF; cdr3_nt: TGTGCCAGCAGCCAAGGCCCGGGACTAGCGGGCAGCGAGACCCAGTACTTC
d_call: NA; j_call: TRBJ1-1; v_call: TRBV21-1; clone_size: NA; cdr3_aa: CASSTRTAVNTEAFF; cdr3_nt: TGTGCCAGCAGCACAAGGACAGCTGTGAACACTGAAGCTTTCTTT
d_call: TRBD2; j_call: TRBJ2-3; v_call: TRBV5-8; clone_size: NA; cdr3_aa: CASSPGLAGGVTDTQYF; cdr3_nt: TGTGCCAGCAGCCCCGGACTAGCGGGAGGCGTTACAGATACGCAGTATTTT
d_call: TRBD2; j_call: TRBJ2-3; v_call: TRBV19; clone_size: NA; cdr3_aa: CASRWGLAGTDTQYF; cdr3_nt: TGTGCCAGTAGATGGGGACTAGCGGGGACAGATACGCAGTATTTT
d_call: NA; j_call: TRBJ2-6; v_call: TRBV4-1; clone_size: NA; cdr3_aa: CASRDSAAGANVLTF; cdr3_nt: TGCGCCAGCAGAGATTCCGCGGCTGGGGCCAACGTCCTGACTTTC
d_call: TRBD1; j_call: TRBJ2-7; v_call: TRBV6-6; clone_size: NA; cdr3_aa: CASSYSRDRAGDEQYF; cdr3_nt: TGTGCCAGCAGTTACTCCCGGGACAGGGCAGGTGACGAGCAGTACTTC
d_call: NA; j_call: TRBJ2-7; v_call: TRBV4-2; clone_size: NA; cdr3_aa: CASSWQGPHEQYF; cdr3_nt: TGTGCCAGCAGCTGGCAGGGTCCCCACGAGCAGTACTTC
d_call: NA; j_call: TRBJ1-5; v_call: TRBV28; clone_size: NA; cdr3_aa: CASSTAGAREVGSNQPQHF; cdr3_nt: TGTGCCAGCAGTACGGCGGGGGCGAGAGAGGTAGGGAGCAATCAGCCCCAGCATTTT
d_call: NA; j_call: TRBJ1-5; v_call: TRBV6-5; clone_size: NA; cdr3_aa: CASSYTEGVQPQHF; cdr3_nt: TGTGCCAGCAGTTACACTGAGGGGGTCCAGCCCCAGCATTTT
d_call: NA; j_call: TRBJ1-1; v_call: TRBV3-1/TRBV3-2; clone_size: once; cdr3_aa: CASSQDPQHTEAFF; cdr3_nt: TGTGCCAGCAGCCAAGATCCACAGCACACTGAAGCTTTCTTT